Listed below are T cell receptor beta chains from one sample, sequenced in a study of shared clonotypes between healthy human individuals. Clones were sequenced by immunoSEQ multiplex PCR, and TCRdb holds only the in-frame ones, with some missing. This sample has 2.5 million or so clones; more than 90% occur once, and the top ten carry about 0.13%. Specimen: naive CD4+ T cells sorted from blood. The receptors were gathered from a man younger than 35 in good health. Both conserved end residues are part of each CDR3. D genes are given only for firm matches. Clone size, where shown, is once, few, many, or a class for clones that have expanded.

D gene: -; clone size: -; J gene: TRBJ1-1; V gene: TRBV6-5; CDR3 protein: CASSYSWQLNTEAFF; CDR3 DNA: TGTGCCAGCAGTTACTCATGGCAGCTGAACACTGAAGCTTTCTTT
D gene: -; clone size: few; J gene: TRBJ2-2; V gene: TRBV9; CDR3 protein: CASSALRTQNTGELFF; CDR3 DNA: TGTGCCAGCAGCGCCCTCAGAACACAGAACACCGGGGAGCTGTTTTTT
D gene: -; clone size: once; J gene: TRBJ1-5; V gene: TRBV19; CDR3 protein: CASSSQVDYSNQPQHF; CDR3 DNA: TGTGCCAGTAGTTCTCAGGTCGACTATAGCAATCAGCCCCAGCATTTT
D gene: -; clone size: -; J gene: TRBJ1-5; V gene: TRBV5-1; CDR3 protein: CASSLAGNSNQPQHF; CDR3 DNA: TGCGCCAGCAGCTTGGCAGGGAATAGCAATCAGCCCCAGCATTTT
D gene: TRBD2; clone size: -; J gene: TRBJ2-2; V gene: TRBV4-1; CDR3 protein: CASSAAGINTGELFF; CDR3 DNA: TGCGCCAGCAGCGCAGCGGGGATCAACACCGGGGAGCTGTTTTTT
D gene: -; clone size: -; J gene: TRBJ2-7; V gene: TRBV14; CDR3 protein: CASSRTGTEASYEQYF; CDR3 DNA: TGTGCCAGCAGCCGGACCGGGACGGAGGCTTCCTACGAGCAGTACTTC
D gene: TRBD1; clone size: -; J gene: TRBJ2-7; V gene: TRBV11-2; CDR3 protein: CASSSQGTGAYEQYF; CDR3 DNA: TGTGCCAGCAGCTCGCAGGGGACAGGGGCCTACGAGCAGTACTTC
D gene: -; clone size: -; J gene: TRBJ2-1; V gene: TRBV2; CDR3 protein: CASTILGFNEQFF; CDR3 DNA: TGTGCCAGCACGATACTAGGTTTCAATGAGCAGTTCTTC
D gene: -; clone size: -; J gene: TRBJ1-6; V gene: TRBV7-2; CDR3 protein: CASSLDRPLHF; CDR3 DNA: TGTGCCAGCAGCTTAGACCGACCCCTCCACTTT
D gene: -; clone size: -; J gene: TRBJ2-7; V gene: TRBV28; CDR3 protein: CASSAPDPSYEQYF; CDR3 DNA: TGTGCCAGCAGTGCGCCGGACCCCTCCTACGAGCAGTACTTC
D gene: -; clone size: -; J gene: TRBJ1-2; V gene: TRBV6-6; CDR3 protein: CASSLSAGYTF; CDR3 DNA: TGTGCCAGCAGCCTGAGCGCTGGCTACACCTTC
D gene: -; clone size: -; J gene: TRBJ2-7; V gene: TRBV19; CDR3 protein: CASSPQGPPYEQYF; CDR3 DNA: TGTGCCAGTAGTCCCCAGGGGCCTCCCTACGAGCAGTACTTC
D gene: TRBD1; clone size: once; J gene: TRBJ2-7; V gene: TRBV5-4; CDR3 protein: CASSAYNRQGGDEQYF; CDR3 DNA: TGTGCCAGCAGCGCATACAATCGACAGGGCGGCGACGAGCAGTACTTC
D gene: -; clone size: -; J gene: TRBJ1-1; V gene: TRBV2; CDR3 protein: CASSVWGNTEAFF; CDR3 DNA: TGTGCCAGCAGTGTTTGGGGGAACACTGAAGCTTTCTTT
D gene: -; clone size: -; J gene: TRBJ1-1; V gene: TRBV19; CDR3 protein: CASSSDRILLKAFF; CDR3 DNA: TGTGCCAGTAGCTCGGACAGAATTTTACTGAAAGCTTTCTTT
D gene: -; clone size: -; J gene: TRBJ1-2; V gene: TRBV5-4; CDR3 protein: CASSGPGFDYTF; CDR3 DNA: TGTGCCAGCAGCGGTCCCGGGTTTGACTACACCTTC
D gene: -; clone size: -; J gene: TRBJ2-3; V gene: TRBV5-1; CDR3 protein: CASSLIRRGPPDTQYF; CDR3 DNA: TGCGCCAGCAGCTTAATCCGGCGGGGACCGCCAGATACGCAGTATTTT
D gene: -; clone size: -; J gene: TRBJ2-2; V gene: TRBV11-3; CDR3 protein: CASSLTPRTGELFF; CDR3 DNA: TGTGCCAGCAGCTTGACTCCAAGAACCGGGGAGCTGTTTTTT
D gene: -; clone size: -; J gene: TRBJ1-1; V gene: TRBV9; CDR3 protein: CASSSNGGTDTEAFF; CDR3 DNA: TGTGCCAGCAGCTCCAACGGGGGGACGGACACTGAAGCTTTCTTT
D gene: -; clone size: -; J gene: TRBJ2-3; V gene: TRBV5-4; CDR3 protein: CASSSLGDTQYF; CDR3 DNA: TGTGCCAGCAGCTCCTTGGGAGATACGCAGTATTTT
D gene: TRBD2; clone size: -; J gene: TRBJ2-2; V gene: TRBV7-3; CDR3 protein: CASSLAGGSTGELFF; CDR3 DNA: TGTGCCAGCAGCTTAGCGGGGGGAAGCACCGGGGAGCTGTTTTTT
D gene: TRBD2; clone size: -; J gene: TRBJ2-1; V gene: TRBV9; CDR3 protein: CASSVSAYQTSGGQVHNEQFF; CDR3 DNA: TGTGCCAGCAGCGTATCCGCTTATCAGACTAGCGGGGGCCAGGTCCACAATGAGCAGTTCTTC
D gene: -; clone size: -; J gene: TRBJ1-1; V gene: TRBV9; CDR3 protein: CASSFLGVGTEAFF; CDR3 DNA: TGTGCCAGCAGCTTCTTGGGAGTCGGGACTGAAGCTTTCTTT
D gene: -; clone size: -; J gene: TRBJ2-2; V gene: TRBV15; CDR3 protein: CATSRAGNTGELFF; CDR3 DNA: TGTGCCACCAGCAGAGCCGGAAACACCGGGGAGCTGTTTTTT
D gene: TRBD1; clone size: -; J gene: TRBJ2-7; V gene: TRBV15; CDR3 protein: CATSSLSFRDRDSYEQYF; CDR3 DNA: TGTGCCACCAGCAGCCTGAGTTTCCGGGACAGGGACTCCTACGAGCAGTACTTC
D gene: -; clone size: -; J gene: TRBJ2-5; V gene: TRBV18; CDR3 protein: CASSPRGMVSETQYF; CDR3 DNA: TGTGCCAGCTCACCTCGGGGCATGGTATCTGAGACCCAGTACTTC
D gene: -; clone size: -; J gene: TRBJ2-4; V gene: TRBV4-1; CDR3 protein: CASSQSEQAALGIQYF; CDR3 DNA: TGCGCCAGCAGCCAGTCAGAACAGGCCGCGCTGGGCATTCAGTACTTC